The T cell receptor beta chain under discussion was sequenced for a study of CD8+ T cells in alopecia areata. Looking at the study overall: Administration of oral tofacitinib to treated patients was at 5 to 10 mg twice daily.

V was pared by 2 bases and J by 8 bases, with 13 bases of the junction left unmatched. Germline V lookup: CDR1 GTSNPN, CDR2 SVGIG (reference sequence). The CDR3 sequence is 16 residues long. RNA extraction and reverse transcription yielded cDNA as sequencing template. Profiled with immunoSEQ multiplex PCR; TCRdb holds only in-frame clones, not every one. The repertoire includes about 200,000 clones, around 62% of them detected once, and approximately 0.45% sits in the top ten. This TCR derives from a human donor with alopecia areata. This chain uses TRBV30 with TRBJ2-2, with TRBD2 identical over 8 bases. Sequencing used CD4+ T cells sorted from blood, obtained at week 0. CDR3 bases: TGTGCCTGGAGTAACCACCCAGCGGGGGCGCTGGGGGAGCTGTTTTTT. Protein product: CAWSNHPAGALGELFF.